The 15 T cell receptor beta chains listed next were all sequenced from one sample in a study of T cells in Graves' hyperthyroidism and ophthalmopathy (dated by TCRdb to 2018 to 2020). The library was obtained by multiplex PCR. Data came from an Illumina HiSeq 2000. TCR beta CDR3 regions were amplified from RNA transcripts. The first round of RT-PCR for the TCR CDR3 was performed with the HTBI primer set and the Qiagen OneStep RT-PCR kit. TCRdb applied fastp at Q25 and MiXCR to the public reads, then kept only in-frame beta chains. Every distinct CDR3 protein forms one entry, paired with its most common genes and DNA. The sample table records about 300,000 distinct CDR3 sequences; more than 10% of these occur just once. Roughly 8% of the sample lies in the top ten. The specimen sequenced was blood. These receptors all come from a woman aged 30 to 39 with Graves' hyperthyroidism that later progressed to Graves' ophthalmopathy.

This clonotype was seen more than once but under ten times. The chain employs TRBV15 and TRBJ1-5; D is unresolved. Looked up from germline, CDR1 is LNHNV and CDR2 is YYDKDF (reference sequence). This CDR3 spans 12 amino acids. Trimming cost V 4 bases and J 11 bases, with 12 bases left between them. The CDR3 sequence: CATSNSIGAQHF. CDR3 nucleotide sequence: TGTGCCACCAGCAATTCGATCGGGGCCCAGCATTTT.

This clonotype has ten or more counts. The V and J genes are TRBV28 and TRBJ2-5; 8 bases align to TRBD2. The V and J ends lost 1 base and 4 bases, in that order; junction bases with no gene match: 14. There are 18 residues in the CDR3. CDR1 is MDHEN and CDR2 is SYDVKM in the germline V gene. The CDR3 bases are TGTGCCAGCAGTTTATTCGGACCCGCGGGGGGTAGAAGAGAGACCCAGTACTTC. Its protein product is CASSLFGPAGGRRETQYF. Supplemented by reference TRBV28 and TRBJ2-5, the full variable domain reads DVKVTQSSRYLVKRTGEKVFLECVQDMDHENMFWYRQDPGLGLRLIYFSYDVKMKEKGDIPEGYSVSREKKERFSLILESASTNQTSMYLCASSLFGPAGGRRETQYFGPGTRLLVL.

This clonotype was counted ten times or more. The V call is TRBV28, the J call TRBJ1-6; unclear D gene. Trimming left V 5 bases short and J 6 bases short, with 14 bases between. Germline CDR1 and CDR2: MDHEN and SYDVKM. This CDR3 contains 15 residues. The CDR3 sequence is CASSVVGILNSPLHF. The CDR3 DNA reads TGTGCCAGCAGTGTAGTAGGGATCCTTAATTCACCCCTCCACTTT.

This clonotype was recorded a few times. The chain uses TRBV28 and TRBJ2-5, with D hard to call. Trimming stripped 4 bases from V and 1 base from J, with 13 bases between. CDR1 is MDHEN and CDR2 is SYDVKM in the germline V gene. The CDR3 runs 15 residues. Written as DNA, the CDR3 is TGTGCCAGCAGTTCAGACAAGGCCCTCCAAGAGACCCAGTACTTC. Residues: CASSSDKALQETQYF.

This clonotype was detected many times. The chain carries TRBV2 and TRBJ2-7; D is unresolved. This CDR3 is 13 amino acids long. Germline loops: CDR1 SNHLY, CDR2 FYNNEI. V was clipped by 7 bases and J by 2 bases, with 12 bases between them. CDR3 region: CASTQPDTYEQYF. CDR3 in DNA: TGTGCCAGCACCCAGCCCGACACCTACGAGCAGTACTTC.

The sample holds many counts of this clonotype. This chain uses TRBV29-1 with TRBJ1-1; 9 bases are a match to TRBD1. CDR1 SQVTM and CDR2 ANQGSEA come from the germline V gene. V lost 6 bases and J lost 8; bases outside the gene matches: 10. The CDR3 extends over 13 amino acids. The DNA of the CDR3 is TGCAGCGTAGAGGGACAGGGTACGTTGGAAGCTTTCTTT. Translation: CSVEGQGTLEAFF.

This clonotype has at least ten counts. The chain employs TRBV7-9 and TRBJ2-7; D tentatively fits TRBD1 or TRBD2 (5 bases each). CDR1 is SEHNR and CDR2 is FQNEAQ in the germline V gene (reference sequence). This CDR3 has 14 residues. The V and J ends lost 1 base and 7 bases respectively, with 14 bases between them. The CDR3 here is CASSLDGTVREQYF. The CDR3 DNA reads TGTGCCAGCAGCTTAGATGGGACGGTAAGGGAGCAGTACTTC.

This clonotype was observed at least ten times. The rearrangement uses TRBV6-2 or TRBV6-3 and TRBJ2-2; the match to TRBD1 covers 7 bases. V gave up 6 bases and J gave up 5 bases; unmatched junction bases: 9. This CDR3 region has 15 residues. Germline V gene sequence: CDR1 MNHEY, CDR2 SVGEGT. In nucleotides, the CDR3 is TGTGCCAGCAGCCTTATGGGGACAGCGACCGGGGAGCTGTTTTTT. It specifies CASSLMGTATGELFF.

Ten or more counts support this clonotype. J is TRBJ1-2 and V is TRBV2; the D is unclear. The CDR3 is made up of 13 amino acids. Germline lookup yields CDR1 SNHLY and CDR2 FYNNEI. V shed 4 bases and J shed 6 bases, with 12 bases lying between them. The CDR3 here is CASSVGRSDGYTF. In DNA form, the CDR3 reads TGTGCCAGCAGTGTAGGGAGGTCTGATGGCTACACCTTC.

This chain links TRBV20-1 with TRBJ2-3; D is ambiguous. The CDR3 is made up of 11 amino acids. Germline CDR1 is DFQATT and CDR2 is SNEGSKA (reference sequence). DNA of the CDR3: TGCAGCCAAGGAATTCCGGGTACGCAGTATTTT. Translated: CSQGIPGTQYF.

A few counts support this clonotype. This sequence joins TRBV6-6 and TRBJ1-5, with no clear D. CDR1 is MNHNY, CDR2 SVGAGI, per germline (reference sequence). CDR3 length: 12 amino acids. The V end was cut by 2 bases, the J end by 8 bases, with 7 bases between. The CDR3 coding sequence is TGTGCCAGCAGTTACCTTGTTGAGCCCCAGCATTTT. Protein: CASSYLVEPQHF.

In its sample, this clonotype was seen many times. The rearrangement uses TRBV3-1 and TRBJ2-1; 10 positions match TRBD2. The CDR3 totals 15 residues. The junction had 7 bases not matched to a gene; V was cut back by 5 bases and J by 6 bases. CDR1 LGHDT and CDR2 YNNKEL come from the germline V gene (reference sequence). The CDR3 DNA reads TGTGCCAGCAGCAGAGCGGGGGGGGGGAGCAATGAGCAGTTCTTC. Translation gives CASSRAGGGSNEQFF.

J is TRBJ2-1 and V is TRBV2, with 8 bases that match TRBD2. The CDR3 spans 15 residues. Germline CDR1 and CDR2: SNHLY and FYNNEI. V lost 5 bases and J lost 3; bases outside the gene matches: 6. In DNA, the CDR3 is TGTGCCAGCAGTTCCTTTAGCGGGGACTACAATGAGCAGTTCTTC. Protein sequence: CASSSFSGDYNEQFF. The entire variable domain, with the rest obtained from reference TRBV2 and TRBJ2-1, is as follows: EPEVTQTPSHQVTQMGQEVILRCVPISNHLYFYWYRQILGQKVEFLVSFYNNEISEKSEIFDDQFSVERPDGSNFTLKIRSTKLEDSAMYFCASSSFSGDYNEQFFGPGTRLTVL.

V gene TRBV4-3 combines with J gene TRBJ2-3; no clear D. The V end lost 0 bases, the J end lost 2 bases, and 6 bases lay between the germline ends. CDR1 and CDR2 from the germline V gene are LGHNA and YSLEER. The CDR3 is 14 amino acids. The CDR3 reads CASSQDLSTDTQYF. The CDR3 DNA sequence: TGCGCCAGCAGCCAAGACCTATCCACAGATACGCAGTATTTT.

This clonotype was seen repeatedly, ten times or more. The chain uses TRBV10-3 and TRBJ2-3, with D possibly TRBD1 on 5 matching bases. Trimming left V 4 bases short and J 8 bases short, with 22 bases between. Germline V gene sequence: CDR1 ENHRY, CDR2 SYGVKD. CDR3 length equals 16 residues. This CDR3 is CAISASPPADIGTQYF. CDR3 bases: TGTGCCATCAGTGCCAGTCCCCCGGCGGACATTGGTACGCAGTATTTT.